This is a list of T cell receptor beta chains from one sample in a study of T cell responses to AZD1222 COVID-19 vaccine. TCRdb keeps only in-frame clones here, not all; method: immunoSEQ multiplex PCR. The sample holds some 120,000 clones; approximately 88% are singletons and the top ten take approximately 30%. This material consisted of peripheral blood, taken on day 0 of AZD1222 vaccination. The receptors come from an adult in good health. Each CDR3 is given with its conserved first and last residue. D genes are given only for firm matches. Clone size, where shown, is once, few, many, or a class for clones that have expanded.

NA NA TRBJ1-2 TRBV9 TGTGCCAGCAGTATGCAGGGACACGGCTACACCTTC CASSMQGHGYTF
NA NA TRBJ1-2 TRBV6-5 TGTGCCAGCAGCGGTCCCGCCGCTGGCTACACCTTC CASSGPAAGYTF
NA TRBD1 TRBJ2-7 TRBV18 TGTGCCAGCTCACCCACAGGGGCGATCGCCTACGAGCAGTACTTC CASSPTGAIAYEQYF
once NA TRBJ2-5 TRBV24-1 TGTGCCACCAGTGATCCCCGTTCCGGAGGGGAGACCCAGTACTTC CATSDPRSGGETQYF
NA NA TRBJ2-5 TRBV27 TGTGCCAGCAGTACTGGAGGTTGGGAGACCCAGTACTTC CASSTGGWETQYF
NA NA TRBJ2-5 TRBV5-4 TGTGCCAGCAGCTCTGGACAGATCGGAGAGACCCAGTACTTC CASSSGQIGETQYF
NA NA TRBJ1-5 TRBV30 TGTGCCTGGAGTGTTGGATCGGGGATACAGCCCCAGCATTTT CAWSVGSGIQPQHF
once NA TRBJ1-2 TRBV3-1/TRBV3-2 TGTGCCAGCAGCCAATTCGGGGCAGATCAAGGCTACACCTTC CASSQFGADQGYTF
NA TRBD2 TRBJ2-5 TRBV10-3 TGTGCCATCGGGAGGGGTTCAGAAGGAGAGACCCAGTACTTC CAIGRGSEGETQYF
NA TRBD1 TRBJ1-4 TRBV27 TGTGCCAGCAGTGGGACAGCGGTTAATGAAAAACTGTTTTTT CASSGTAVNEKLFF
few TRBD2 TRBJ2-1 TRBV5-6 TGTGCCAGCAGCTCTCAATTACTAGTGGGGGGGTATAATGAGCAGTTCTTC CASSSQLLVGGYNEQFF
NA TRBD1 TRBJ1-1 TRBV7-9 TGTGCCAGCAGCTCTACGAGCCGGACTGGAGGGGGCCCTGAAGCTTTCTTT CASSSTSRTGGGPEAFF
NA TRBD1 TRBJ2-1 TRBV11-2 TGTGCCAGCAGCCCCGGGACAGGGATTTTTGAGCAGTTCTTC CASSPGTGIFEQFF
NA NA TRBJ2-5 TRBV13 TGTGCCAGCAGCCTAGGGGACCAAGAGACCCAGTACTTC CASSLGDQETQYF
few NA TRBJ1-1 TRBV3-1/TRBV3-2 TGTGCCAGCAGCCAAGATGAGTTCGTGGCCAGGTCCTCTGAAGCTTTCTTT CASSQDEFVARSSEAFF
NA NA TRBJ2-5 TRBV18 TGTGCCAGCTCAAACAAGCAAGAGACCCAGTACTTC CASSNKQETQYF
NA TRBD1 TRBJ2-1 TRBV9 TGTGCCAGCAGCGCCGGACAGGGGGCGGAGGAGCAGTTCTTC CASSAGQGAEEQFF
NA NA TRBJ1-5 TRBV6-2/TRBV6-3 TGTGCCAGCAGTTACTCGGGAGGGGCCGCAAGGCCCCAGCATTTT CASSYSGGAARPQHF
NA NA TRBJ2-1 TRBV28 TGTGCCAGCAGCTCACCCAGGGGTGCGGGCAATGAGCAGTTCTTC CASSSPRGAGNEQFF
NA NA TRBJ1-2 TRBV7-9 TGTGCCAGCAGACTTGGGAATGGTGGCTACACCTTC CASRLGNGGYTF
NA TRBD1 TRBJ1-2 TRBV29-1 TGCAGCGTTGAAGGGGACAGGGACAACTATGGCTACACCTTC CSVEGDRDNYGYTF
NA NA TRBJ1-5 TRBV20-1 TGCAGTGCTAGTTGGGGCGTACAGGGCAATCAGCCCCAGCATTTT CSASWGVQGNQPQHF
NA NA TRBJ2-3 TRBV19 TGTGCCAGTAGCCCCCACGCTGGCGGTAGCACAGATACGCAGTATTTT CASSPHAGGSTDTQYF
NA NA TRBJ2-7 TRBV27 TGTGCCAGCATCAGGGAAGGCGAGCAGTACTTC CASIREGEQYF